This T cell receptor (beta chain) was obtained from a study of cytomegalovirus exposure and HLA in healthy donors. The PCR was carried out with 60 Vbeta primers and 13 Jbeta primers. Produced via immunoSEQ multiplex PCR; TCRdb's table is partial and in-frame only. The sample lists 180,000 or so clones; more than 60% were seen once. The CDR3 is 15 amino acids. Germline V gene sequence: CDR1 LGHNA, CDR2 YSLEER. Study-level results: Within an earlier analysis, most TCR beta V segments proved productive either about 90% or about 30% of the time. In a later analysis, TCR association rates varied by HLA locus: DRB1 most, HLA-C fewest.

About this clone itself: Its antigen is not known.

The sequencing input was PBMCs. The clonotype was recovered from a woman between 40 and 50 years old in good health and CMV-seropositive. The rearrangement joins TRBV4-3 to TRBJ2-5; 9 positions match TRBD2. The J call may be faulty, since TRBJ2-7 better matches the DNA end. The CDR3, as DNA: TGCGCCAGCAGCCTTAGCGGGGGCCTCTCCTACGAGCAGTACTTC. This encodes CASSLSGGLSYEQYF.